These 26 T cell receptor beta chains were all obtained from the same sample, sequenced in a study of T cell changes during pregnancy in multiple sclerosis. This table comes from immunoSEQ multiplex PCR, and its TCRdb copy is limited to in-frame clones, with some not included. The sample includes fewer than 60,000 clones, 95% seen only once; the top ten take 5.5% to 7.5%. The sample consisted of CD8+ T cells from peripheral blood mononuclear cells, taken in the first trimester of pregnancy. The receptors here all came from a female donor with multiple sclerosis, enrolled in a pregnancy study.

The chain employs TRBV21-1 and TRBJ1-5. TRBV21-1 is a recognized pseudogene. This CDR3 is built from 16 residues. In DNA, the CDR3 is TGTGCCAGCAGCAAAGCAGAGGACGGAGGACCTCCAGCCCAGCATTTT. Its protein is CASSKAEDGGPPAQHF.

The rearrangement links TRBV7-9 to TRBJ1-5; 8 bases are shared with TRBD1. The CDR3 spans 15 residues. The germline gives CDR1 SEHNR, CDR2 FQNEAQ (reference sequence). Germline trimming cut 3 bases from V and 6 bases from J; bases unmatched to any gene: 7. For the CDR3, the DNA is TGTGCCAGCAGCTTTGGGCAGGGGGCTTCTCAGCCCCAGCATTTT. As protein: CASSFGQGASQPQHF. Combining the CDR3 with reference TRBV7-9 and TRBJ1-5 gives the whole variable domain DTGVSQNPRHKITKRGQNVTFRCDPISEHNRLYWYRQTLGQGPEFLTYFQNEAQLEKSRLLSDRFSAERPKGSFSTLEIQRTEQGDSAMYLCASSFGQGASQPQHFGDGTRLSIL.

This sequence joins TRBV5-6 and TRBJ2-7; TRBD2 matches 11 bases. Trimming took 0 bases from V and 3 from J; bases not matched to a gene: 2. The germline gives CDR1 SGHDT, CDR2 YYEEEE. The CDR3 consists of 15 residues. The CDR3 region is CASSLELAGDYEQYF. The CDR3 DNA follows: TGTGCCAGCAGCTTGGAACTAGCGGGAGACTACGAGCAGTACTTC.

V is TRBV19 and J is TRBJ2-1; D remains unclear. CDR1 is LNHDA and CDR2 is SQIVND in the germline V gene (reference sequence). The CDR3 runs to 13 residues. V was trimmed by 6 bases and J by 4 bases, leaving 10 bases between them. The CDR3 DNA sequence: TGTGCCAGTAGCGACTCGACGTACAATGAGCAGTTCTTC. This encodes CASSDSTYNEQFF.

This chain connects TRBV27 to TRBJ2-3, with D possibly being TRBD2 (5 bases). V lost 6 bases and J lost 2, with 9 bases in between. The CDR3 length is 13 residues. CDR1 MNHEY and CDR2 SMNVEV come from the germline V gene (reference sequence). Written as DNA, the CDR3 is TGTGCCAGCAGGGTAGCGAACACAGATACGCAGTATTTT. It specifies CASRVANTDTQYF.

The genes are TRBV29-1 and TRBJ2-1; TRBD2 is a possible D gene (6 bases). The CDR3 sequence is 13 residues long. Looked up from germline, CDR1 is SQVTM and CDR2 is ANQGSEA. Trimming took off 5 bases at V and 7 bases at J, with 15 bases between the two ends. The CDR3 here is CSVLTGVSNEQFF. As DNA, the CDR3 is TGCAGCGTTCTGACGGGAGTCTCAAATGAGCAGTTCTTC.

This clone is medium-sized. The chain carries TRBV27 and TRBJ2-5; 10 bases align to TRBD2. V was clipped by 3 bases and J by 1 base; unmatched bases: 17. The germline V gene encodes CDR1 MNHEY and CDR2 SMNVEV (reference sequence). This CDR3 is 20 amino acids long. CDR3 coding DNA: TGTGCCAGCAGTTTCCGCGCTAGCGGGAGTCCCAGAAGACCCCAAGAGACCCAGTACTTC. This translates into CASSFRASGSPRRPQETQYF.

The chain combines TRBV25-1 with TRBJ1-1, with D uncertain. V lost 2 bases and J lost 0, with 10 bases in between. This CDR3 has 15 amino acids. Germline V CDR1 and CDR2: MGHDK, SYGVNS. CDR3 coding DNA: TGTGCCAGCAGTGAAAGAAGACAAATGAACACTGAAGCTTTCTTT. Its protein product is CASSERRQMNTEAFF. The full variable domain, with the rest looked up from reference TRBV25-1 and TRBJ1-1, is EADIYQTPRYLVIGTGKKITLECSQTMGHDKMYWYQQDPGMELHLIHYSYGVNSTEKGDLSSESTVSRIRTEHFPLTLESARPSHTSQYLCASSERRQMNTEAFFGQGTRLTVV.

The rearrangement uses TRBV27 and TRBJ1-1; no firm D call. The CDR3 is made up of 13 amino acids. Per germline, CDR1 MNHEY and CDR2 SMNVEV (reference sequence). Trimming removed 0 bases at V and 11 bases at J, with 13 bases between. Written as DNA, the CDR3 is TGTGCCAGCAGTTTATCCCGGACTCGTAAGGCTTTCTTT. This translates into CASSLSRTRKAFF.

CDR3 bases: TGTGCCAGCAGCTCTAGCGGGAGAACCGGGGAGCTGTTTTTT. Amino acids: CASSSSGRTGELFF. The chain links TRBV7-9 to TRBJ2-2, with TRBD2 identical over 10 bases. CDR1 is SEHNR and CDR2 is FQNEAQ in the germline V gene (reference sequence). This CDR3 region has 14 residues. V gave up 4 bases and J gave up 5 bases; unmatched junction bases: 1.

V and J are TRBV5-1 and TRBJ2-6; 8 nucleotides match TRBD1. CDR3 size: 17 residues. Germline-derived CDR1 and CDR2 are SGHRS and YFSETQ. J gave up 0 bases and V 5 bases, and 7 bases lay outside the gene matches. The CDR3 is CASRISGQASGANVLTF. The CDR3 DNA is TGCGCCAGCAGGATCTCGGGACAGGCCTCTGGGGCCAACGTCCTGACTTTC.

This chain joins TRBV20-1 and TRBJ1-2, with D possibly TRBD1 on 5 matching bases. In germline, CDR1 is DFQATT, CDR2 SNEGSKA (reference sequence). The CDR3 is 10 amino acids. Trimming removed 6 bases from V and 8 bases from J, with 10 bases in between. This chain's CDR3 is CSARDLGYTF. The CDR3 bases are TGCAGTGCCAGGGATTTGGGCTACACCTTC.

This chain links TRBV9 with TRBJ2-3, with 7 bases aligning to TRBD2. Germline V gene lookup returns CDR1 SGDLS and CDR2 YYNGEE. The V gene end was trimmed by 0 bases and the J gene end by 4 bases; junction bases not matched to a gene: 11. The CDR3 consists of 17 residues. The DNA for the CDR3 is TGTGCCAGCAGCGTAGAGGCGAGCGGGATTGTAGCAGATACGCAGTATTTT. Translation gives CASSVEASGIVADTQYF. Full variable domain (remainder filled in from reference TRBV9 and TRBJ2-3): DSGVTQTPKHLITATGQRVTLRCSPRSGDLSVYWYQQSLDQGLQFLIQYYNGEERAKGNILERFSAQQFPDLHSELNLSSLELGDSALYFCASSVEASGIVADTQYFGPGTRLTVL.

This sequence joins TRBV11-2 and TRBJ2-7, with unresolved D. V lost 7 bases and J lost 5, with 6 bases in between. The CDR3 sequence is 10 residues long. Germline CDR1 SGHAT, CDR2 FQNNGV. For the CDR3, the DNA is TGTGCCAGCAATGGGCACGAGCAGTACTTC. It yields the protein CASNGHEQYF.

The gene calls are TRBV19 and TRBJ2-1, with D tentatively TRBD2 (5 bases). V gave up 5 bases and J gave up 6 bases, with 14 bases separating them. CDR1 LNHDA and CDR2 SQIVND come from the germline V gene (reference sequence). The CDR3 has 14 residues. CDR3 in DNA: TGTGCCAGTAGTGATTGGGAGTTGGTCAATGAGCAGTTCTTC. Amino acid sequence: CASSDWELVNEQFF.

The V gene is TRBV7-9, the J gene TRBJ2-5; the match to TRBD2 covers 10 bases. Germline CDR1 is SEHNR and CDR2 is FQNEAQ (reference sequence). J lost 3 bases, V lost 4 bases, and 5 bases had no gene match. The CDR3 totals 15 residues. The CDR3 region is CASSSGLAFEETQYF. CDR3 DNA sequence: TGTGCCAGCAGCTCGGGACTAGCGTTCGAAGAGACCCAGTACTTC.

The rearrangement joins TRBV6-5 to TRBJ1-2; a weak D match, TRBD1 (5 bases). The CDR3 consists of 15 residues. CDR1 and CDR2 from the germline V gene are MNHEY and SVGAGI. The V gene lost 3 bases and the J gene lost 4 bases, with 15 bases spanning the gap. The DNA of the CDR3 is TGTGCCAGCAGTTATTCTGCCGACAGCTTCTATGGCTACACCTTC. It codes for CASSYSADSFYGYTF.

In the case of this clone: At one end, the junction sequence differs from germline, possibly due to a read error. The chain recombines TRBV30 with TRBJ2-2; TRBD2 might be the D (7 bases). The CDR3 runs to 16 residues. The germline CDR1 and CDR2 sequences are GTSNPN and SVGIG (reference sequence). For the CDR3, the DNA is TGTGCCTGGAGTGTAGAGGGGGGGACGAACACCGGGGAGCTGGTTTTT. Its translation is CAWSVEGGTNTGELVF.

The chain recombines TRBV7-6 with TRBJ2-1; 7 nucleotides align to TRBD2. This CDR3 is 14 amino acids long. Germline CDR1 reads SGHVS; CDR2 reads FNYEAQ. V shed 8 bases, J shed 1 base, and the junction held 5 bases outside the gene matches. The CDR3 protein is CASGRGGSYNEQFF. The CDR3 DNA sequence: TGTGCCAGCGGGAGGGGAGGGTCCTACAATGAGCAGTTCTTC.

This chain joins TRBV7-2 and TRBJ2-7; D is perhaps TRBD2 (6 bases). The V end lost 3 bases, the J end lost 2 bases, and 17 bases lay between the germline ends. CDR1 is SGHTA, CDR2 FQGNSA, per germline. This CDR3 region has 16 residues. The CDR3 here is CASSFLRSGEPYEQYF. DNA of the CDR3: TGTGCCAGCAGCTTTTTACGTTCGGGGGAGCCCTACGAGCAGTACTTC. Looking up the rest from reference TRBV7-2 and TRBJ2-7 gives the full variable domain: GAGVSQSPSNKVTEKGKDVELRCDPISGHTALYWYRQSLGQGLEFLIYFQGNSAPDKSGLPSDRFSAERTGGSVSTLTIQRTQQEDSAVYLCASSFLRSGEPYEQYFGPGTRLTVT.

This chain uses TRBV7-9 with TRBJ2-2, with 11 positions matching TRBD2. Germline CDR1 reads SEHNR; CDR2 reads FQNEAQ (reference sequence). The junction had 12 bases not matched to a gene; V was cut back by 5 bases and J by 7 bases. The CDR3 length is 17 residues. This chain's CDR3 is CASSQYTSGSFGGELFF. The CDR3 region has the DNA TGTGCCAGCAGCCAGTACACTAGCGGGAGTTTCGGCGGGGAGCTGTTTTTT.

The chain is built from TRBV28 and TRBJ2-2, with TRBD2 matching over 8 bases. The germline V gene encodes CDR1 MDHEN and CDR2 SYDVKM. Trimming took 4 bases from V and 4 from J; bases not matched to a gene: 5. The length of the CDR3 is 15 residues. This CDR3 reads CASSSGLDGTGELFF. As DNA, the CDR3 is TGTGCCAGCAGTTCGGGACTAGACGGCACCGGGGAGCTGTTTTTT.

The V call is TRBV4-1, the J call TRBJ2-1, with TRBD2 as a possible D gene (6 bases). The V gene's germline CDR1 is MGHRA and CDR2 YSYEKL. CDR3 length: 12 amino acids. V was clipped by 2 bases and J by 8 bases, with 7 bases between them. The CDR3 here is CASSQSGDEQFF. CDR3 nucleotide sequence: TGCGCCAGCAGCCAATCGGGGGATGAGCAGTTCTTC.

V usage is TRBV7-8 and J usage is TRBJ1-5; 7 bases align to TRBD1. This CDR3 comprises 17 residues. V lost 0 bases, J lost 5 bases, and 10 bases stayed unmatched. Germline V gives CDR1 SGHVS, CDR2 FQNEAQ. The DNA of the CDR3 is TGTGCCAGCAGCTTAGCCCGCACAGGGGAAAAGGATCAGCCCCAGCATTTT. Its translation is CASSLARTGEKDQPQHF.

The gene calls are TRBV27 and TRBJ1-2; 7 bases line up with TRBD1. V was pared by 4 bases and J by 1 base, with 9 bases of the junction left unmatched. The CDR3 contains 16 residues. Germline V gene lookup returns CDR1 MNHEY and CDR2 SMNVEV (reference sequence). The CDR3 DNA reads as TGTGCCAGCAGTTCCCCCCGGGACAGAGATAACTATGGCTACACCTTC. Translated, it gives CASSSPRDRDNYGYTF.

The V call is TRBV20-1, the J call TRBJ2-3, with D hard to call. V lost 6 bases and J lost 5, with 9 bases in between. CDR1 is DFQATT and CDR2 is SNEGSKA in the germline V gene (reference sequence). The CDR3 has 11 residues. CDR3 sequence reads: CSALPGDTQYF. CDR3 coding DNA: TGCAGTGCCCTCCCGGGAGATACGCAGTATTTT.